These 20 T cell receptor beta chains were sequenced from one sample in a study of T cells after yellow fever vaccination. TCRdb processed the 5' RACE reads anew with MiXCR; each CDR3 protein has one entry. The sample contains over 300,000 distinct CDR3 sequences, roughly 4% of which appear only once. The material was PBMCs, obtained on the day of the yellow fever booster vaccination. The receptors come from a man aged 18 to 29 who received the YFV17D yellow fever vaccine.

This sequence joins TRBV7-9 and TRBJ1-2, with 9 bases lining up with TRBD1. CDR3 length: 15 amino acids. The V gene end was trimmed by 1 base and the J gene end by 3 bases; junction bases not matched to a gene: 3. CDR1 is SEHNR, CDR2 FQNEAQ, per germline (reference sequence). The CDR3, as DNA: TGTGCCAGCAGCTTAGGGGACAGGGCCCACTATGGCTACACCTTC. This translates into CASSLGDRAHYGYTF.

This clonotype was seen many times. The gene calls are TRBV5-1 and TRBJ2-2; D ambiguous. The V end was cut by 2 bases, the J end by 0 bases, with 8 bases between. Per germline, CDR1 SGHRS and CDR2 YFSETQ. There are 15 residues in the CDR3. The CDR3 nucleotides are TGCGCCAGCAGCTTAACGGGCCCGAACACCGGGGAGCTGTTTTTT. Translated: CASSLTGPNTGELFF.

This chain connects TRBV12-3 or TRBV12-4 to TRBJ1-6, with 8 nucleotides matching TRBD1. Losses at the gene ends were 5 bases for V and 6 bases for J; bases not matched to a gene: 3. The CDR3 extends over 14 amino acids. The CDR3 sequence: CASSQQGGNSPLHF. For the CDR3, the DNA is TGTGCCAGCAGTCAACAGGGGGGTAATTCACCCCTCCACTTT.

The sample holds many counts of this clonotype. V is TRBV9 and J is TRBJ2-5, with a possible D match to TRBD1 (5 bases). Trimming cost V 0 bases and J 2 bases, with 8 bases left between them. Germline CDR1 is SGDLS and CDR2 is YYNGEE. The CDR3 is made up of 14 amino acids. This chain's CDR3 is CASSVGQPQETQYF. CDR3 in DNA: TGTGCCAGCAGCGTAGGACAGCCGCAAGAGACCCAGTACTTC.

This clonotype has only a few counts. The chain combines TRBV7-9 with TRBJ2-6; D is unclear. Per the germline V gene, CDR1 is SEHNR and CDR2 is FQNEAQ (reference sequence). Trimming took off 1 base at V and 3 bases at J, with 10 bases between the two ends. The CDR3 runs 16 residues. CDR3 sequence: CASSLGRALGANVLTF. DNA of the CDR3: TGTGCCAGCAGCTTAGGACGGGCTCTTGGGGCCAACGTCCTGACTTTC.

There are many counts of this clonotype. The V call is TRBV15, the J call TRBJ2-5, with TRBD2 identical over 13 bases. This CDR3 is built from 16 residues. Germline V gene data show CDR1 as LNHNV and CDR2 as YYDKDF (reference sequence). With V trimmed by 5 bases and J by 5 bases, 8 bases remained unmatched. CDR3 coding DNA: TGTGCCACCAGCGGGGGACTAGCGGGGTTAGTGGAGACCCAGTACTTC. Translation: CATSGGLAGLVETQYF.

This clonotype was seen more than once but under ten times. V and J are TRBV12-3 or TRBV12-4 and TRBJ2-3; TRBD2 matches at 15 bases. V was clipped by 4 bases and J by 4 bases; unmatched bases: 6. The CDR3 is 17 amino acids. The CDR3 DNA reads as TGTGCCAGCAGTTCCTGGACTAGCGGGGGGGGACCAGATACGCAGTATTTT. It yields the protein CASSSWTSGGGPDTQYF.

Ten or more counts support this clonotype. As DNA, the CDR3 is TGTGCCAGCGGACTCGCGGGGGGGCGGGGTCCCCTATCCTACGAGCAGTACTTC. Protein sequence: CASGLAGGRGPLSYEQYF. The chain is built from TRBV7-2 and TRBJ2-7, with TRBD2 matching over 9 bases. CDR3 length: 18 amino acids. In germline, CDR1 is SGHTA, CDR2 FQGNSA. The V and J ends lost 8 bases and 1 base, in that order; junction bases with no gene match: 18.

The V gene is TRBV11-2, the J gene TRBJ1-3, with D possibly TRBD1 on 5 matching bases. Germline-derived CDR1 and CDR2 are SGHAT and FQNNGV. This CDR3 comprises 15 residues. The V end lost 0 bases, the J end lost 2 bases, and 8 bases lay between the germline ends. CDR3 in DNA: TGTGCCAGCAGCTTAGAGGGGCTCCCTGGAAACACCATATATTTT. This sequence encodes CASSLEGLPGNTIYF.

This clonotype has a count of ten or more. The chain has TRBV6-1 and TRBJ2-1; D tentatively fits TRBD1 or TRBD2 (6 bases each). Germline-derived CDR1 and CDR2 are MNHNS and SASEGT. Trimming removed 7 bases from V and 3 bases from J, with 19 bases in between. The CDR3 consists of 16 residues. The CDR3 DNA reads TGTGCCAGCACCGAAAGGGGGGAGACTGACTACAATGAGCAGTTCTTC. Amino acids: CASTERGETDYNEQFF.

The chain is built from TRBV15 and TRBJ1-6; TRBD1 might be the D (5 bases). Trimming pared 5 bases from V and 8 bases from J, leaving 16 bases between. This CDR3 region has 15 residues. Germline loops: CDR1 LNHNV, CDR2 YYDKDF (reference sequence). CDR3 sequence (DNA): TGTGCCACCAGCCGGGACGGGCTCGGCGATTCACCCCTCCACTTT. As protein: CATSRDGLGDSPLHF.

This chain uses TRBV5-1 with TRBJ2-3; D is unclear. The CDR3 has 14 amino acids. Germline CDR1 SGHRS, CDR2 YFSETQ. The V end was cut by 4 bases, the J end by 6 bases, with 15 bases between. The CDR3 nucleotides read TGCGCCAGCAGCCCTACGACCGGGTCTGATACGCAGTATTTT. Protein sequence: CASSPTTGSDTQYF.

This clonotype showed up just a few times. CDR3 DNA sequence: TGTGCCAGCAGTTTCGCCGGGACATCCGGCTCCTACGAGCAGTACTTC. This translates into CASSFAGTSGSYEQYF. The chain links TRBV6-6 to TRBJ2-7, with a tentative D call TRBD1 (6 bases). Trimming pared 4 bases from V and 0 bases from J, leaving 16 bases between. The CDR3 has 16 amino acids. Germline V gene lookup returns CDR1 MNHNY and CDR2 SVGAGI (reference sequence).

This clonotype was seen at least ten times. V gene TRBV6-6 combines with J gene TRBJ2-3; TRBD2 is a possible D gene (6 bases). The CDR3 spans 13 residues. The germline gives CDR1 MNHNY, CDR2 SVGAGI (reference sequence). V was pared by 6 bases and J by 4 bases, with 11 bases between. CDR3 in amino acids: CASRSGSSDTQYF. CDR3 coding DNA: TGTGCCAGCAGATCCGGGAGCTCAGATACGCAGTATTTT.

This chain links TRBV19 with TRBJ1-2; 9 bases map to TRBD1. The V segment lost 5 bases and the J segment 0 bases; nucleotides outside the gene matches: 4. The germline V gene encodes CDR1 LNHDA and CDR2 SQIVND (reference sequence). The CDR3 loop spans 15 amino acids. The CDR3 DNA reads TGTGCCAGTAGTCCTTGGACAGGGGCTAACTATGGCTACACCTTC. This encodes CASSPWTGANYGYTF.

This clonotype showed up many times. The J gene is TRBJ2-7, the V gene TRBV7-2; D is unresolved. Trimming took off 5 bases at V and 4 bases at J, with 15 bases between the two ends. CDR1 and CDR2 (germline): SGHTA, FQGNSA. This CDR3 region has 14 residues. CDR3 in DNA: TGTGCCAGCAGCCCGGGCTACAGATATTACGAGCAGTACTTC. Its protein product is CASSPGYRYYEQYF.

This clonotype has ten or more counts. V is TRBV28 and J is TRBJ2-5; the D gene could be TRBD1 or TRBD2 (5 bases each). CDR3 length: 12 amino acids. Per germline, CDR1 MDHEN and CDR2 SYDVKM. V gave up 4 bases and J gave up 5 bases, with 8 bases separating them. The CDR3 here is CASSSWGETQYF. The CDR3 region has the DNA TGTGCCAGCAGTTCGTGGGGGGAGACCCAGTACTTC.

This clonotype was found a few times. The chain links TRBV5-4 to TRBJ2-2, with 7 positions matching TRBD2. The ends lost 1 base at V and 1 base at J; junction bases unmatched: 1. The CDR3 loop spans 15 amino acids. Germline V gives CDR1 SGHNT, CDR2 YYREEE (reference sequence). The CDR3 reads CASSLPSGNTGELFF. DNA for the CDR3: TGTGCCAGCAGCTTGCCTAGCGGGAACACCGGGGAGCTGTTTTTT.

The genes are TRBV6-6 and TRBJ1-2; TRBD1 is a possible D gene (5 bases). Germline-derived CDR1 and CDR2 are MNHNY and SVGAGI (reference sequence). Trimming took 6 bases from V and 0 from J, leaving 11 bases between them. The CDR3 consists of 14 residues. Here the CDR3 reads CASSLTGTNYGYTF. The CDR3 nucleotides read TGTGCCAGCAGCCTAACAGGAACTAACTATGGCTACACCTTC.

This clonotype was observed at least ten times. This rearrangement joins TRBV7-9 to TRBJ2-3; unclear D gene. This CDR3 is built from 11 residues. V gave up 2 bases and J gave up 7 bases, with 4 bases separating them. CDR1 and CDR2 (germline): SEHNR, FQNEAQ (reference sequence). CDR3 nucleotides: TGTGCCAGCAGCTTACAGTATACGCAGTATTTT. Amino acids: CASSLQYTQYF.